This TCR beta chain was sequenced in a study of blood T cell repertoires in COVID-19. Study summary: Samples came from the United States, Italy and Spain, spanning acute and convalescent COVID-19.

In the authors' workflow: Counts of nucleated cells, estimated from reference gene primer amplification, were obtained. Repertoires were generated with immunoSEQ multiplex PCR, while TCRdb's copy carries only in-frame clones and drops some. That table furnishes V, J and clone size, whereas the DNA furnished D and trimming. The sample lists over 400,000 clones, 88% occurring once. In terms of age and location, participants ranged from about 18 to 89 years and lived in about 25 US areas. Participant-reported clinical history was the basis for cohort assignment. This clone was seen a single time. What was sequenced was PBMCs or T cells enriched from blood (not recorded which). The sequence came from a woman in her fifties or sixties who had recovered from COVID-19.

The CDR3 sequence: CASSFGLAFYEQYV. The CDR3 bases are TGTGCCAGCAGCTTCGGACTAGCCTTTTACGAGCAGTACGTC. The chain recombines TRBV11-2 with TRBJ2-7, with 8 bases aligning to TRBD2. The CDR3 contains 14 residues. Germline assignment: CDR1 SGHAT and CDR2 FQNNGV. Trimming removed 3 bases from V and 4 bases from J; junction bases left unmatched: 5.